This TCR beta chain is from a study of blood T cell repertoires in COVID-19. Across the whole study: Samples taken during acute and convalescent COVID-19 were collected in the United States, Italy and Spain.

V was trimmed by 3 bases and J by 7 bases, leaving 10 bases between them. The CDR3 length is 13 residues. Original data processing: The assay estimated nucleated cells by amplifying reference gene primers. Sequencing was performed with immunoSEQ multiplex PCR; in TCRdb, only in-frame clones are kept and a portion is missing. For V, J and clone size, that table is used; D and trimming come from the DNA. The table includes approximately 220,000 clones, roughly four fifths detected once. Material: peripheral blood. The chain carries TRBV12-3 or TRBV12-4 and TRBJ1-5; D possibly corresponds to TRBD1 (6 bases). The sequence was collected from a woman aged 65 to 85 with acute or convalescent COVID-19. CDR3 sequence: CASSFPGAQPQHF. As DNA, the CDR3 is TGTGCCAGCAGTTTCCCAGGGGCGCAGCCCCAGCATTTT.